Listed here are 32 T cell receptor beta chains from one sample, sequenced in a study of T cell changes during pregnancy in multiple sclerosis. Only in-frame clones appear in the TCRdb table, and some are missing; sequencing was by immunoSEQ multiplex PCR. The data show about 50,000 clones, with 80% to 95% seen just once and nearly 0.4% held by the top ten. The sequencing used CD4+ T cells from peripheral blood mononuclear cells, collected after pregnancy. Receptor source: a female donor with multiple sclerosis, enrolled in a pregnancy study.

The rearrangement joins TRBV6-6 to TRBJ1-2; D not certain. Germline V gives CDR1 MNHNY, CDR2 SVGAGI (reference sequence). The CDR3 runs to 13 residues. Trimming took off 8 bases at V and 7 bases at J, with 17 bases between the two ends. The DNA for the CDR3 is TGTGCCAGCCGTAGTCCTTCGCCGAGTGGCTACACCTTC. This encodes CASRSPSPSGYTF.

The chain joins TRBV5-4 to TRBJ2-3; possible D gene TRBD2, 6 bases. V lost 6 bases and J lost 3, with 11 bases in between. The CDR3 is 13 amino acids. The germline V gene has CDR1 SGHNT and CDR2 YYREEE (reference sequence). The CDR3 DNA is TGTGCCAGCACTCTGGGGGGAACAGATACGCAGTATTTT. This sequence encodes CASTLGGTDTQYF.

The chain links TRBV7-2 to TRBJ2-6; perhaps TRBD1 as D (6 bases). The CDR3 spans 15 residues. Trimming took off 3 bases at V and 4 bases at J, with 10 bases between the two ends. CDR1 is SGHTA and CDR2 is FQGNSA in the germline V gene. The CDR3 nucleotides read TGTGCCAGCAGCTTTAGGGGGTACGGGGCCAACGTCCTGACTTTC. As protein: CASSFRGYGANVLTF.

V and J are TRBV28 and TRBJ1-5; TRBD1 matches at 9 bases. Trimming removed 3 bases from V and 0 bases from J; junction bases left unmatched: 3. In germline, CDR1 is MDHEN, CDR2 SYDVKM. This CDR3 spans 16 amino acids. CDR3 nucleotide sequence: TGTGCCAGCAGTTTGGGGACAGGGCGTAGCAATCAGCCCCAGCATTTT. It specifies CASSLGTGRSNQPQHF.

V usage is TRBV14 and J usage is TRBJ1-1; weak D call: TRBD1 (5 bases). From germline, CDR1 is SGHDN and CDR2 FVKESK. V lost 4 bases, J lost 4 bases, and 13 bases lay in between. CDR3 size: 14 residues. CDR3 residues: CASSPPGYGTEAFF. The CDR3 DNA follows: TGTGCCAGCAGCCCACCAGGGTACGGCACTGAAGCTTTCTTT.

V usage is TRBV7-9 and J usage is TRBJ2-2; D remains unclear. Germline V gene sequence: CDR1 SEHNR, CDR2 FQNEAQ (reference sequence). Between the trimmed V and J ends, which lost 3 bases and 4 bases, there was a span of 9 bases. The CDR3 loop spans 14 amino acids. Here the CDR3 DNA reads TGTGCCAGCAGCTTTATATCGTTCACCGGGGAGCTGTTTTTT. It codes for CASSFISFTGELFF.

The table lists this clone with a count of one. The chain carries TRBV19 and TRBJ2-3; D call uncertain. The CDR3 runs to 12 residues. V dropped 4 bases and J dropped 6 bases, with 8 bases sitting between them. Germline V gene data show CDR1 as LNHDA and CDR2 as SQIVND (reference sequence). As DNA, the CDR3 is TGTGCCAGTAGTACCCCCCAGGATACGCAGTATTTT. Its translation: CASSTPQDTQYF. The full variable domain, in which reference TRBV19 and TRBJ2-3 provide the parts outside the CDR3, is DGGITQSPKYLFRKEGQNVTLSCEQNLNHDAMYWYRQDPGQGLRLIYYSQIVNDFQKGDIAEGYSVSREKKESFPLTVTSAQKNPTAFYLCASSTPQDTQYFGPGTRLTVL.

The V gene is TRBV11-2, the J gene TRBJ1-4; D remains unclear. The germline V gene has CDR1 SGHAT and CDR2 FQNNGV. The CDR3 is 16 residues long. The V end was cut by 1 base, the J end by 3 bases, with 12 bases between. CDR3 bases: TGTGCCAGCAGCTTAGGGTCAGGCCGATCTAATGAAAAACTGTTTTTT. It yields the protein CASSLGSGRSNEKLFF. Based on the CDR3 plus reference TRBV11-2 and TRBJ1-4, the full variable domain is EAGVAQSPRYKIIEKRQSVAFWCNPISGHATLYWYQQILGQGPKLLIQFQNNGVVDDSQLPKDRFSAERLKGVDSTLKIQPAKLEDSAVYLCASSLGSGRSNEKLFFGSGTQLSVL.

The V call is TRBV5-1, the J call TRBJ1-2; no clear D gene. CDR3 length equals 15 residues. Looked up from germline, CDR1 is SGHRS and CDR2 is YFSETQ. Deletions cut 3 bases from V and 8 bases from J, with 20 bases between. CDR3 bases: TGCGCCAGCAGCTATAACCCCGGGTCGGTTTCGGGCTACACCTTC. It is translated as CASSYNPGSVSGYTF.

The rearrangement uses TRBV19 and TRBJ2-3, with a weak D call TRBD2 (5 bases). CDR3 length: 14 amino acids. CDR1 is LNHDA, CDR2 SQIVND, per germline (reference sequence). Trimming shortened V by 3 bases and J by 4 bases, and 11 bases separated the two germline ends. The DNA for the CDR3 is TGTGCCAGTAGTATGGCCCCTAGCCCAGATACGCAGTATTTT. Translating it yields CASSMAPSPDTQYF.

The V call is TRBV6-5, the J call TRBJ2-1; D remains ambiguous. The CDR3 length is 13 residues. V lost 5 bases and J lost 10, with 15 bases in between. Germline loops: CDR1 MNHEY, CDR2 SVGAGI. The CDR3 DNA follows: TGTGCCAGCAGTCTCACGACGGGTCCAGAGCAGTTCTTC. It codes for CASSLTTGPEQFF.

As to this clone: Other DNA sequences of this sample code for an identical CDR3. V gene TRBV4-2 combines with J gene TRBJ1-2; unclear D gene. The CDR3 has 16 residues. Trimming stripped 4 bases from V and 4 bases from J, with 19 bases between. Germline V gene sequence: CDR1 LGHNA, CDR2 YNFKEQ. The CDR3 is CASSPQSPVGSYGYTF. CDR3 nucleotides: TGTGCCAGCAGCCCACAGTCCCCGGTGGGGAGCTATGGCTACACCTTC.

The J gene is TRBJ1-1, the V gene TRBV7-6, with 9 bases aligning to TRBD1. V trimming: 0 bases; J trimming: 0 bases; junction bases outside the gene matches: 8. CDR1 and CDR2 from the germline V gene are SGHVS and FNYEAQ. This CDR3 contains 18 residues. The CDR3 region has the DNA TGTGCCAGCAGCTTAGCCACCGGGACAGGGACCCTGAACACTGAAGCTTTCTTT. Residues: CASSLATGTGTLNTEAFF.

The rearrangement links TRBV19 to TRBJ1-1; the match to TRBD1 covers 8 bases. V trimming: 2 bases; J trimming: 5 bases; junction bases outside the gene matches: 13. CDR1 LNHDA and CDR2 SQIVND come from the germline V gene (reference sequence). This CDR3 contains 17 residues. This CDR3 is CASSIMLYWTGQTEAFF. The CDR3 DNA reads as TGTGCCAGTAGTATAATGTTATATTGGACAGGGCAGACTGAAGCTTTCTTT.

This chain's CDR3 is CASSEGVTEAFF. CDR3 bases: TGCGCCAGCAGTGAAGGGGTCACTGAAGCTTTCTTT. This chain links TRBV10-1 with TRBJ1-1, with a tentative D call TRBD1 (5 bases). V was clipped by 3 bases and J by 4 bases, with 6 bases between them. This CDR3 comprises 12 residues. Germline assignment: CDR1 WNHNN and CDR2 SYGVQD (reference sequence).

The chain links TRBV28 to TRBJ2-1; 7 bases are shared with TRBD2. The V gene end was trimmed by 6 bases and the J gene end by 0 bases; junction bases not matched to a gene: 11. Germline assignment: CDR1 MDHEN and CDR2 SYDVKM. This CDR3 contains 17 residues. The CDR3 DNA sequence: TGTGCCAGCAGCGGAGGGGCCCTAGCGGCCTCCTACAATGAGCAGTTCTTC. Protein product: CASSGGALAASYNEQFF.

Comments on this clone: Other DNA sequences in this specimen translate into the identical CDR3. V is TRBV5-1 and J is TRBJ2-7; D is ambiguous. The V end lost 0 bases, the J end lost 2 bases, and 6 bases lay between the germline ends. The CDR3 totals 13 residues. The germline gives CDR1 SGHRS, CDR2 YFSETQ. The CDR3 coding sequence is TGCGCCAGCAGCTTGGACAGCACCTACGAGCAGTACTTC. Translating gives CASSLDSTYEQYF.

The CDR3 DNA reads as TGTGCCAGCAGCCCAGGGAGCCGGGACAGGGAGGGGGACACTGAAGCTTTCTTT. Translated, it gives CASSPGSRDREGDTEAFF. The chain employs TRBV21-1 and TRBJ1-1; the DNA was not compared with TRBD1, the D call given in the table. TRBV21-1 counts as a pseudogene. The CDR3 length is 18 residues.

The V gene is TRBV4-2, the J gene TRBJ1-1, with D possibly matching TRBD1 (6 bases). There are 15 residues in the CDR3. V lost 0 bases to trimming and J lost 5 bases, with 13 bases between them. Per the germline V gene, CDR1 is LGHNA and CDR2 is YNFKEQ. The CDR3 nucleotides are TGTGCCAGCAGCCAAGAACCCAGGGGTTGGACTGAAGCTTTCTTT. Its translation is CASSQEPRGWTEAFF.

The chain couples TRBV6-1 to TRBJ1-3; the D is unclear. This CDR3 spans 13 amino acids. Germline-derived CDR1 and CDR2 are MNHNS and SASEGT. Trimming cost V 8 bases and J 0 bases, with 8 bases left between them. Here the CDR3 reads CASQVLSGNTIYF. CDR3 coding DNA: TGTGCCAGCCAGGTACTCTCTGGAAACACCATATATTTT.

In DNA, the CDR3 is TGTGCCAGCGCTCGTTCAGGGCAACTCTATGGCTACACCTTC. It codes for CASARSGQLYGYTF. The chain employs TRBV6-1 and TRBJ1-2; a possible D gene is TRBD1 (5 bases). There are 14 residues in the CDR3. Germline lookup yields CDR1 MNHNS and CDR2 SASEGT. The V and J ends lost 8 bases and 4 bases respectively, with 17 bases between them.

V is TRBV2 and J is TRBJ2-4; D is possibly TRBD1 (6 bases). Germline CDR1 is SNHLY and CDR2 is FYNNEI. Deletions cut 6 bases from V and 0 bases from J, with 9 bases between. This CDR3 spans 14 amino acids. CDR3 sequence: CASREQGAKNIQYF. The CDR3 DNA sequence: TGTGCCAGCAGAGAACAGGGAGCCAAAAACATTCAGTACTTC.

The rearrangement joins TRBV5-6 to TRBJ2-7; the match to TRBD2 covers 10 bases. The CDR3 totals 14 residues. The trim removed 4 bases at V and 7 bases at J, leaving 8 bases unmatched. Germline-derived CDR1 and CDR2 are SGHDT and YYEEEE. The CDR3 DNA reads as TGTGCCAGCAGCCGGGCTAGCGGGAGAGGTGAGCAGTACTTC. Amino acids: CASSRASGRGEQYF.

The V and J genes are TRBV27 and TRBJ2-1, with 11 positions matching TRBD2. Trimming at V came to 5 bases and at J to 2 bases, leaving 2 bases not matched to a gene. Germline V gives CDR1 MNHEY, CDR2 SMNVEV (reference sequence). The CDR3 is 15 amino acids. The CDR3: CASSQTSGAYNEQFF. CDR3 nucleotides: TGTGCCAGCAGTCAGACTAGCGGGGCCTACAATGAGCAGTTCTTC.

This clone was found a few times. CDR3 in amino acids: CASGRGGQGWDEQYF. The DNA for the CDR3 is TGTGCTAGTGGACGTGGGGGACAGGGTTGGGACGAGCAGTACTTC. The genes are TRBV12-5 and TRBJ2-7; 9 positions match TRBD1. The CDR3 sequence is 15 residues long. V lost 6 bases to trimming and J lost 5 bases; unmatched junction nucleotides: 11. Germline V lookup: CDR1 LGHNT, CDR2 FRNRAP. Variable domain in full (rest from reference TRBV12-5 and TRBJ2-7): DARVTQTPRHKVTEMGQEVTMRCQPILGHNTVFWYRQTMMQGLELLAYFRNRAPLDDSGMPKDRFSAEMPDATLATLKIQPSEPRDSAVYFCASGRGGQGWDEQYFGPGTRLTVT.

V usage is TRBV28 and J usage is TRBJ2-7; D unclear. V gave up 3 bases and J gave up 6 bases, with 15 bases separating them. Germline values: CDR1 MDHEN, CDR2 SYDVKM. There are 14 residues in the CDR3. CDR3 sequence reads: CASSFSRYLGEQYF. The CDR3 nucleotides read TGTGCCAGCAGTTTTTCCCGTTACCTAGGCGAGCAGTACTTC.

This CDR3 reads CASSLAGASQETQYF. CDR3 bases: TGTGCCAGCAGTTTAGCGGGAGCGAGCCAAGAGACCCAGTACTTC. The gene calls are TRBV28 and TRBJ2-5; 7 bases line up with TRBD2. Per the germline V gene, CDR1 is MDHEN and CDR2 is SYDVKM. V shed 2 bases, J shed 1 base, and the junction held 4 bases outside the gene matches. The CDR3 is 15 amino acids.

The chain carries TRBV28 and TRBJ2-3; TRBD2 aligns across 16 bases. Per germline, CDR1 MDHEN and CDR2 SYDVKM. The junction had 11 bases not matched to a gene; V was cut back by 5 bases and J by 3 bases. CDR3 length: 19 amino acids. The CDR3 is CASSPPPGLAGGGTDTQYF. The CDR3 nucleotides read TGTGCCAGCAGTCCGCCCCCGGGACTAGCGGGAGGGGGGACAGATACGCAGTATTTT.

The chain uses TRBV9 and TRBJ2-1; D possibly corresponds to TRBD2 (7 bases). The germline gives CDR1 SGDLS, CDR2 YYNGEE. CDR3 length: 18 amino acids. The germline V and J ends were trimmed by 3 bases and 9 bases, with 28 bases remaining between them. The DNA of the CDR3 is TGTGCCAGCAGCGGGGGGCGGGGCGGGAGCGGTTTGGGTGGTGAGCAGTTCTTC. Translating gives CASSGGRGGSGLGGEQFF.

The chain recombines TRBV5-5 with TRBJ2-7; the D is unclear. V shed 0 bases and J shed 6 bases, with 16 bases lying between them. Germline lookup yields CDR1 SGHKS and CDR2 YYEKEE (reference sequence). This CDR3 comprises 15 residues. The CDR3 bases are TGTGCCAGCAGCTTGGCAGCTATCCAAGGAGTCGAGCAGTACTTC. Translating gives CASSLAAIQGVEQYF.

The chain has TRBV2 and TRBJ1-5; no definite D call. The length of the CDR3 is 12 residues. V was pared by 3 bases and J by 4 bases, with 4 bases between. CDR1 and CDR2 (germline): SNHLY, FYNNEI. DNA for the CDR3: TGTGCCAGCAGTGACCGGAATCAGCCCCAGCATTTT. Translated, it gives CASSDRNQPQHF. The full variable domain, in which reference TRBV2 and TRBJ1-5 provide the parts outside the CDR3, is EPEVTQTPSHQVTQMGQEVILRCVPISNHLYFYWYRQILGQKVEFLVSFYNNEISEKSEIFDDQFSVERPDGSNFTLKIRSTKLEDSAMYFCASSDRNQPQHFGDGTRLSIL.

This clone has just one count. This chain connects TRBV4-3 to TRBJ1-1; D is perhaps TRBD1 (6 bases). Germline CDR1 reads LGHNA; CDR2 reads YSLEER. The CDR3 consists of 15 residues. V lost 0 bases and J 4 bases, leaving 12 bases between the germline ends. The CDR3 loop is CASSQEGRGSTEAFF. CDR3 bases: TGCGCCAGCAGCCAAGAAGGCAGGGGATCCACTGAAGCTTTCTTT.